This T cell receptor (beta chain) was captured by sequencing in a study of blood T cell repertoires in COVID-19. Turning to the study itself: In each case, the material was cDNA or gDNA derived from T cells, B-cell-depleted T cells, or PBMCs.

Authors' processing steps: By means of reference gene primer amplification, nucleated cell counts were estimated. Assay: immunoSEQ multiplex PCR; the TCRdb copy retains only in-frame clones and omits some. The V and J calls and clone size are taken from that table; D and trimming were inferred from the DNA. The sample lists more than 75,000 clones, 75% to 90% occurring once. The TCR comes from a woman aged 80 or over with active or convalescent COVID-19. Material for sequencing was peripheral blood.

The chain's CDR3 is CASSQAGRGNEQFF. The DNA for the CDR3 is TGTGCCAGTAGTCAAGCGGGGCGGGGCAATGAGCAGTTCTTC. The chain links TRBV19 to TRBJ2-1; the match to TRBD2 covers 7 bases. V shed 5 bases, J shed 6 bases, and the junction held 7 bases outside the gene matches. The CDR3 covers 14 residues. Germline-derived CDR1 and CDR2 are LNHDA and SQIVND (reference sequence).